The text below deals with one T cell receptor (beta chain). What it binds is not known. Trimming stripped 2 bases from V and 0 bases from J, with 17 bases between. This CDR3 comprises 18 residues. Germline lookup yields CDR1 MGHRA and CDR2 YSYEKL. The sample belongs to a study of cytomegalovirus exposure and HLA in healthy donors. General observations from the study: Most TCR sequences were seen very rarely across donors, but some public TCRs occurred in many.

The PCR made use of 60 Vbeta and 13 Jbeta primers. Repertoires were generated with immunoSEQ multiplex PCR, while TCRdb's copy carries only in-frame clones and drops some. Of 90,000 to 120,000 clones detected, 65% appear once; the ten largest clones hold 3.8%. The sequence was obtained from a young man in good health and CMV-seropositive. The chain combines TRBV4-1 with TRBJ2-1; D not certain. Sequencing was carried out using PBMCs. CDR3 loop: CASSQLRIAVNSYNEQFF. CDR3 nucleotide sequence: TGCGCCAGCAGCCAACTCCGAATTGCGGTTAACTCCTACAATGAGCAGTTCTTC.